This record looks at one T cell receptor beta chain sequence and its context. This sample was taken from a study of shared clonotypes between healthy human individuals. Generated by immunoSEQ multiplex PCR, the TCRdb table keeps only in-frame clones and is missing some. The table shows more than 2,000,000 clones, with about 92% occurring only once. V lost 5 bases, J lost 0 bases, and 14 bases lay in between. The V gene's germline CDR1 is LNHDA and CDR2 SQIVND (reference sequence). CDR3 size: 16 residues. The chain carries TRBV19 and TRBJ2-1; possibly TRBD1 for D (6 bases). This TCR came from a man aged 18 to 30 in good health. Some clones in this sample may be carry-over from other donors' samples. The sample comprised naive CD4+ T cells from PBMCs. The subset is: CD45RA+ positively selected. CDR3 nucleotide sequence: TGTGCCAGTAGTCCATTAGACAGGTACTCCTACAATGAGCAGTTCTTC. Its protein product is CASSPLDRYSYNEQFF. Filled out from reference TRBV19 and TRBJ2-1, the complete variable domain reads DGGITQSPKYLFRKEGQNVTLSCEQNLNHDAMYWYRQDPGQGLRLIYYSQIVNDFQKGDIAEGYSVSREKKESFPLTVTSAQKNPTAFYLCASSPLDRYSYNEQFFGPGTRLTVL.